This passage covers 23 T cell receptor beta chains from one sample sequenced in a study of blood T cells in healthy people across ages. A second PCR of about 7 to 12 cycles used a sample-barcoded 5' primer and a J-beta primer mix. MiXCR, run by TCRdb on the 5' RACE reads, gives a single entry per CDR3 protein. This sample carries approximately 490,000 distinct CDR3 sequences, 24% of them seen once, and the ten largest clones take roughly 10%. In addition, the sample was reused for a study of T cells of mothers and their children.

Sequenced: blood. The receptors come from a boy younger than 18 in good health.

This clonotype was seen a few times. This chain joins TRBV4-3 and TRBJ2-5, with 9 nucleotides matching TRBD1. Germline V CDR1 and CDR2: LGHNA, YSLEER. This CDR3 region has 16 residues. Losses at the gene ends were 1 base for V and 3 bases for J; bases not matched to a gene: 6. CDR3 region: CASSQGPTGGEETQYF. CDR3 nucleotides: TGCGCCAGCAGCCAAGGCCCGACAGGGGGGGAAGAGACCCAGTACTTC.

In DNA, the CDR3 is TGTGCCAGCAGGCATCTAGGGGACTATGGCTACACCTTC. Amino acid sequence: CASRHLGDYGYTF. The chain is built from TRBV7-6 and TRBJ1-2, with TRBD1 as a possible D gene (5 bases). The V gene's germline CDR1 is SGHVS and CDR2 FNYEAQ. V shed 6 bases and J shed 3 bases, with 11 bases lying between them. CDR3 length: 13 amino acids.

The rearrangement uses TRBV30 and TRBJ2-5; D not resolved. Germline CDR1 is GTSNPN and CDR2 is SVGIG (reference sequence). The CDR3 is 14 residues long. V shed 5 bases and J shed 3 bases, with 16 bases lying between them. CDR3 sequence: CAWASGYGKETQYF. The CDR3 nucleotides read TGTGCCTGGGCATCCGGATATGGGAAAGAGACCCAGTACTTC.

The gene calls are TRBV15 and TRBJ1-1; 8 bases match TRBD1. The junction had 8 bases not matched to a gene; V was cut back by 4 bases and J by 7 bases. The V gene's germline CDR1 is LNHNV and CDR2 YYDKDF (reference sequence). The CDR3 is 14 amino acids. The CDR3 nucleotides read TGTGCCACCAGCACATACAGGGGGATGGTTGAAGCTTTCTTT. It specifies CATSTYRGMVEAFF.

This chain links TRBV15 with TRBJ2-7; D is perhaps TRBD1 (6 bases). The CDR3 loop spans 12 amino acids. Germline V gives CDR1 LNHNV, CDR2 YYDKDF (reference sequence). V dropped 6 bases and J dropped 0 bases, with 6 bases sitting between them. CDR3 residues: CATRQGSYEQYF. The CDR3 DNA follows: TGTGCCACCAGACAGGGCTCCTACGAGCAGTACTTC. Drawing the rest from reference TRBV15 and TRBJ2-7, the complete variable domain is DAMVIQNPRYQVTQFGKPVTLSCSQTLNHNVMYWYQQKSSQAPKLLFHYYDKDFNNEADTPDNFQSRRPNTSFCFLDIRSPGLGDTAMYLCATRQGSYEQYFGPGTRLTVT.

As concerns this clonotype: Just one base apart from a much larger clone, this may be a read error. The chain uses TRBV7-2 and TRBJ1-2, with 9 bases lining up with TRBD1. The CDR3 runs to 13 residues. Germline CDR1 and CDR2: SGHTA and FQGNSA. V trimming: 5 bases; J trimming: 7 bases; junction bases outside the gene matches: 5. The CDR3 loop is CASSPGTGFGYTF. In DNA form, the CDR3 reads TGTGCCAGCAGCCCCGGGACAGGGTTTGGCTACACCTTC.

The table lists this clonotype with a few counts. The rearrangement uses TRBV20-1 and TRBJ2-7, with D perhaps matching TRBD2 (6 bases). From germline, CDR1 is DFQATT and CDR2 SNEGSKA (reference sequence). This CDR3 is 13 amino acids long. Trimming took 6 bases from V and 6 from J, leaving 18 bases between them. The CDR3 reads CSARRLGEREQYF. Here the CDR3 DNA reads TGCAGTGCCCGCCGACTAGGGGAACGCGAGCAGTACTTC.

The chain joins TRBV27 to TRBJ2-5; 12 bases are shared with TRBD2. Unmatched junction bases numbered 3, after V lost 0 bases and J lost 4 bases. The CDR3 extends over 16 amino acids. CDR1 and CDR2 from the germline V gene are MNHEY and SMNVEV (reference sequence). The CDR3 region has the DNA TGTGCCAGCAGTTTATCAGTACTAGCGGGAGGAGAGACCCAGTACTTC. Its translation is CASSLSVLAGGETQYF.

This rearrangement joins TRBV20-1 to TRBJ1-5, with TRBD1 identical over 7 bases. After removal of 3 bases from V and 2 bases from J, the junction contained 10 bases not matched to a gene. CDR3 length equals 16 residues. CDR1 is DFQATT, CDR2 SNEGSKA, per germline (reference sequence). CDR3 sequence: CSASGQERRGNQPQHF. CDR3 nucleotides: TGCAGTGCTAGTGGACAGGAGCGCCGGGGCAATCAGCCCCAGCATTTT.

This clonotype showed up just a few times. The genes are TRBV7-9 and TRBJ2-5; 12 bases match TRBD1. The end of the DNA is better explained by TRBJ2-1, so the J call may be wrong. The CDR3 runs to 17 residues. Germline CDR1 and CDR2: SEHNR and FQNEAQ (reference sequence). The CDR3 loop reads CASSTKFRDRGRSEQFF. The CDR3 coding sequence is TGTGCCAGCAGCACCAAATTCCGGGACAGGGGGCGAAGTGAGCAGTTCTTC.

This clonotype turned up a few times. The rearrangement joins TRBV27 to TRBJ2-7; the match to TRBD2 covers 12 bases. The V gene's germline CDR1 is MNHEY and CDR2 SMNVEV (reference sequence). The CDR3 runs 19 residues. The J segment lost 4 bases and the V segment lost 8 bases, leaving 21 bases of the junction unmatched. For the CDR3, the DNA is TGTGCCAGCTCGACCCCAACTGGACTAGCGGGATCTCGTCCTTACGAGCAGTACTTC. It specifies CASSTPTGLAGSRPYEQYF.

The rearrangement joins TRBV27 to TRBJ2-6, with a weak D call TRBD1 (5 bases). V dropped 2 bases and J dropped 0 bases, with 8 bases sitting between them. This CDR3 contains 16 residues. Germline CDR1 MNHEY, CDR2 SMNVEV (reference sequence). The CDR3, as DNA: TGTGCCAGCAGTTTACAGGGTCTCTCTGGGGCCAACGTCCTGACTTTC. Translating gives CASSLQGLSGANVLTF. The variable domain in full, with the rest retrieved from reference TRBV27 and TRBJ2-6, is EAQVTQNPRYLITVTGKKLTVTCSQNMNHEYMSWYRQDPGLGLRQIYYSMNVEVTDKGDVPEGYKVSRKEKRNFPLILESPSPNQTSLYFCASSLQGLSGANVLTFGAGSRLTVL.

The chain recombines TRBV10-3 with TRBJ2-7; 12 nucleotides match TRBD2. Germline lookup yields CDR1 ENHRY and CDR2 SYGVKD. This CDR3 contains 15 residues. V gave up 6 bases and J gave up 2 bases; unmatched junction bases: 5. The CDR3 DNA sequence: TGTGCCATCAGCGGCGGACTAGCGGGAACCTACGAGCAGTACTTC. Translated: CAISGGLAGTYEQYF.

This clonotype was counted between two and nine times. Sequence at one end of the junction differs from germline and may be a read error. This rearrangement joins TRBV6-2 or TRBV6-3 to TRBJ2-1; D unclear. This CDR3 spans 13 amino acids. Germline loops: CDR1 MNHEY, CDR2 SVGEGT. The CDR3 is CASSYGRLETLYF. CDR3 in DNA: TGTGCCAGCAGTTACGGCAGGCTGGAGACCCTGTACTTC.

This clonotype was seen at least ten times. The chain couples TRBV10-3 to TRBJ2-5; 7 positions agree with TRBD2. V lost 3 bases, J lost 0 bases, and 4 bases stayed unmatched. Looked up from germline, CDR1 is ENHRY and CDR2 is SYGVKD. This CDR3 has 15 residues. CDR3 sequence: CAISDTSEYQETQYF. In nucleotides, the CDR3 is TGTGCCATCAGTGATACTAGCGAGTACCAAGAGACCCAGTACTTC.

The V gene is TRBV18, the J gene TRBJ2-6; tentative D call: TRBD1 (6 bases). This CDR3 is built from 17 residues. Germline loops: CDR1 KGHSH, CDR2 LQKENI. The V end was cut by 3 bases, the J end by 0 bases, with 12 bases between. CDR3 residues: CASSPTAGVSGANVLTF. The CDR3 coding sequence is TGTGCCAGCTCACCCACGGCAGGGGTCTCTGGGGCCAACGTCCTGACTTTC.

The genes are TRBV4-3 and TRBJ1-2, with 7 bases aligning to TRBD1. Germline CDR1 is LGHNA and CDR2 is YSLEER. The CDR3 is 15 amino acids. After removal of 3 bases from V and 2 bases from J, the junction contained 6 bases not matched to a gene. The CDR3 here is CASSQVTGTNYGYTF. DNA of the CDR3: TGCGCCAGCAGCCAGGTGACAGGGACAAACTATGGCTACACCTTC.

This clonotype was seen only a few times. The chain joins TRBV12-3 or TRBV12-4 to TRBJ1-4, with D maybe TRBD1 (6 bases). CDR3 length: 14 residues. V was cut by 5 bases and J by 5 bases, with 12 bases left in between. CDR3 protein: CASSLTGLNEKLFF. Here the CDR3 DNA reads TGTGCCAGCAGTCTGACAGGTCTGAATGAAAAACTGTTTTTT.

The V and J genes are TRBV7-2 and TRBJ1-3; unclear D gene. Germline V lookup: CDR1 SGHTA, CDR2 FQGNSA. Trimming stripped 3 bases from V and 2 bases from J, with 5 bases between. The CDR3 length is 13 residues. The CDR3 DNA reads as TGTGCCAGCAGCTTCCAACCTGGAAACACCATATATTTT. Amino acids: CASSFQPGNTIYF. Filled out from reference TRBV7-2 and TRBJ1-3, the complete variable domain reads GAGVSQSPSNKVTEKGKDVELRCDPISGHTALYWYRQSLGQGLEFLIYFQGNSAPDKSGLPSDRFSAERTGGSVSTLTIQRTQQEDSAVYLCASSFQPGNTIYFGEGSWLTVV.

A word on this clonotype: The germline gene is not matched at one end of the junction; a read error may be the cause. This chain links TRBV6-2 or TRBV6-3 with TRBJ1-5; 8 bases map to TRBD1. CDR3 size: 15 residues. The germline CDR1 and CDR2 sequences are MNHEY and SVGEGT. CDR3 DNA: TGCGCCAGCAGCCACCACCGGGACAGGAATCAGCCCCAGCATTTT. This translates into CASSHHRDRNQPQHF.

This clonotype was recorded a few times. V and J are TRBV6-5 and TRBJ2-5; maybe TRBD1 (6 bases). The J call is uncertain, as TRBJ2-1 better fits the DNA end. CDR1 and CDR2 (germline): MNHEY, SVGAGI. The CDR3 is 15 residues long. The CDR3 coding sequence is TGTGCCAGCAGTTACGAGGGGGAGTCACACAATGAGCAGTTCTTC. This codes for CASSYEGESHNEQFF.

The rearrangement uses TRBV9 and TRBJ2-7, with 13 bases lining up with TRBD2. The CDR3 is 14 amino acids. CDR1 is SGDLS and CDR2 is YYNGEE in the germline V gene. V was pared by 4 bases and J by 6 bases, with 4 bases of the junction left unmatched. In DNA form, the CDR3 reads TGTGCCAGCAGCTTAGGACTAGCGGGAGTCGAGCAGTACTTC. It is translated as CASSLGLAGVEQYF. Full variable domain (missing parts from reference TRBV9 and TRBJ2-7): DSGVTQTPKHLITATGQRVTLRCSPRSGDLSVYWYQQSLDQGLQFLIQYYNGEERAKGNILERFSAQQFPDLHSELNLSSLELGDSALYFCASSLGLAGVEQYFGPGTRLTVT.

DNA of the CDR3: TGCAGTGCTAGAGACACTAGCGGATTTTACGAGCAGTACTTC. It codes for CSARDTSGFYEQYF. V and J are TRBV20-1 and TRBJ2-7; 8 bases agree with TRBD2. After removal of 0 bases from V and 4 bases from J, the junction contained 5 bases not matched to a gene. CDR1 and CDR2 (germline): DFQATT, SNEGSKA (reference sequence). This CDR3 comprises 14 residues.